This T cell receptor beta chain was identified in a study of tumor-infiltrating lymphocytes in primary liver carcinoma. Each 20-30 mg portion of unsorted bulk tissue served as the source for co-extraction of RNA and DNA. Primary liver carcinoma, confirmed by histopathology, was surgically resected. Five separate regions were sampled from each tumor. TCR beta cDNA was reverse-transcribed from 500 to 550 ng of total RNA. The reaction used a constant-region primer and ProtoScript II reverse transcriptase. Sequencing libraries for TCR beta derived from three nested multiplex PCR rounds that used slightly modified ARM-PCR. In the first two PCR rounds, TRBV1-TRBV30 forward primers were paired with a C-beta reverse primer, and each round lasted about 9 cycles. TCRdb redid the calling of the multiplex PCR reads with MiXCR, one entry per CDR3 protein. The data hold roughly 80,000 distinct CDR3 sequences, with 70% to 75% observed a single time.

Germline V gene data show CDR1 as SQVTM and CDR2 as ANQGSEA. V was clipped by 6 bases and J by 8 bases, with 13 bases between them. The length of the CDR3 is 12 residues. This sequence joins TRBV29-1 and TRBJ1-4, with a possible D match to TRBD1 (5 bases). The TCR was taken from a woman in her sixties with primary liver carcinoma and hepatitis B virus infection. Sequenced sample: liver tumor tissue from sampling region 4. Subset indicated: tumor region T4, right-lateral pole. As DNA, the CDR3 is TGCAGCGTGGGACGGTATGACGAAAAACTGTTTTTT. It specifies CSVGRYDEKLFF.